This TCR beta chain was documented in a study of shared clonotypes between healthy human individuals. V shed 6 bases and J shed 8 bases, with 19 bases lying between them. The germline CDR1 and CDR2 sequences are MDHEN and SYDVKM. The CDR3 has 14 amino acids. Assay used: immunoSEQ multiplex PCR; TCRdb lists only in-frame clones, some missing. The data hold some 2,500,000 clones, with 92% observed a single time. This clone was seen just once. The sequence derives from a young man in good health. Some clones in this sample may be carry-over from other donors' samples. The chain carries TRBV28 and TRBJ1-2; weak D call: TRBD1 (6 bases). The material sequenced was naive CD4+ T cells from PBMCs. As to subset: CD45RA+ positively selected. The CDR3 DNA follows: TGTGCCAGCAGGAAACAGGGACTAAGCTGGGGCTACACCTTC. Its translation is CASRKQGLSWGYTF.